The 28 T cell receptor beta chains in this list originate from one sample, sequenced in a study of blood T cell repertoires in COVID-19. Sequenced by immunoSEQ multiplex PCR; TCRdb stores in-frame clones only, minus some. The data show approximately 250,000 clones, with nearly 85% seen just once and roughly 8.6% held by the top ten. Material: peripheral blood. The receptors stem from a human donor in a cohort sampled during active COVID-19.

This clone occurred a few times. The J gene is TRBJ2-7, the V gene TRBV7-9; 11 bases agree with TRBD2. Germline-derived CDR1 and CDR2 are SEHNR and FQNEAQ (reference sequence). V shed 4 bases and J 4 bases; nucleotides not matched to a gene: 3. The CDR3 spans 14 residues. CDR3 DNA: TGTGCCAGCAGCTACTTAGCGGGGGGGTACGAGCAGTACTTC. Protein sequence: CASSYLAGGYEQYF.

This chain uses TRBV10-2 with TRBJ2-3, with D perhaps TRBD2 (6 bases). This CDR3 spans 16 amino acids. Germline V gene lookup returns CDR1 WSHSY and CDR2 SAAADI. The V and J ends lost 2 bases and 4 bases respectively, with 16 bases between them. This CDR3 is CASSEGGQGVPDTQYF. CDR3 sequence (DNA): TGCGCCAGCAGTGAGGGAGGGCAGGGAGTTCCAGATACGCAGTATTTT.

V gene TRBV7-2 combines with J gene TRBJ2-3, with TRBD2 identical over 11 bases. There are 19 residues in the CDR3. V lost 1 base to trimming and J lost 0 bases; unmatched junction nucleotides: 9. From germline, CDR1 is SGHTA and CDR2 FQGNSA. CDR3 nucleotides: TGTGCCAGCAGCTTAGTTTCCGGGACTAGCGGTGCTAGCACAGATACGCAGTATTTT. Amino acid sequence: CASSLVSGTSGASTDTQYF.

The rearrangement links TRBV10-2 to TRBJ2-7, with D possibly TRBD2 on 6 matching bases. This CDR3 region has 13 residues. CDR1 and CDR2 (germline): WSHSY, SAAADI. Trimming removed 4 bases from V and 5 bases from J, with 12 bases in between. CDR3 protein: CASSVVLAHEQYF. The CDR3 coding sequence is TGCGCCAGCAGTGTAGTACTAGCCCACGAGCAGTACTTC.

V and J are TRBV20-1 and TRBJ2-5; D call uncertain. Looked up from germline, CDR1 is DFQATT and CDR2 is SNEGSKA (reference sequence). The CDR3 totals 13 residues. V was shortened by 3 bases and J by 4 bases, with 12 bases between the two germline ends. This CDR3 is CSASLSRRETQYF. The CDR3 DNA sequence: TGCAGTGCTAGTCTCTCTAGAAGAGAGACCCAGTACTTC.

The chain is built from TRBV7-9 and TRBJ2-3; D is possibly TRBD2 (5 bases). The CDR3 is 13 amino acids. Germline V gene lookup returns CDR1 SEHNR and CDR2 FQNEAQ (reference sequence). V was pared by 1 base and J by 6 bases, with 8 bases between. The CDR3 sequence: CASSLGGPDTQYF. The CDR3 DNA is TGTGCCAGCAGCTTAGGAGGGCCCGATACGCAGTATTTT.

At least ten counts were recorded for this clone. This chain joins TRBV18 and TRBJ1-2; the D is unclear. The CDR3 is made up of 15 amino acids. Germline V CDR1 and CDR2: KGHSH, LQKENI. Trimming removed 0 bases at V and 4 bases at J, with 12 bases between. CDR3 amino acids: CASSPPSETIYGYTF. CDR3 coding DNA: TGTGCCAGCTCACCACCCTCAGAGACAATCTATGGCTACACCTTC.

The genes are TRBV11-2 and TRBJ1-6; D gene ambiguous. Germline-derived CDR1 and CDR2 are SGHAT and FQNNGV. The CDR3 has 14 amino acids. V lost 5 bases to trimming and J lost 11 bases, with 16 bases between them. CDR3 nucleotide sequence: TGTGCCAGCAGCCCATCCGTCCACGCGCCACCCCTCCACTTT. Protein: CASSPSVHAPPLHF.

This clone was counted a few times. This sequence joins TRBV5-4 and TRBJ1-4; tentative D call: TRBD1 (6 bases). The ends were cut back, 5 bases at V and 0 bases at J, with 11 bases in the middle. The CDR3 sequence is 15 residues long. In germline, CDR1 is SGHNT, CDR2 YYREEE (reference sequence). The CDR3 here is CASSSQGATNEKLFF. The CDR3 DNA reads as TGTGCCAGCAGTTCACAGGGCGCAACTAATGAAAAACTGTTTTTT.

The chain has TRBV10-3 and TRBJ1-3, with 8 bases lining up with TRBD1. After removal of 2 bases from V and 2 bases from J, the junction contained 11 bases not matched to a gene. Germline-derived CDR1 and CDR2 are ENHRY and SYGVKD. This CDR3 region has 18 residues. CDR3: CAISEIRQGASAGNTIYF. CDR3 sequence (DNA): TGTGCCATCAGTGAGATCCGGCAGGGGGCTTCGGCTGGAAACACCATATATTTT.

This clone showed up just a few times. This rearrangement joins TRBV4-1 to TRBJ2-3; D not certain. Germline V gene sequence: CDR1 MGHRA, CDR2 YSYEKL. V dropped 10 bases and J dropped 2 bases, with 13 bases sitting between them. The CDR3 extends over 13 amino acids. CDR3 nucleotides: TGCGCCACCTCCGACACCAACACAGATACGCAGTATTTT. It encodes CATSDTNTDTQYF.

This chain uses TRBV4-1 with TRBJ2-1, with TRBD1 identical over 9 bases. The germline V gene has CDR1 MGHRA and CDR2 YSYEKL. This CDR3 is built from 14 residues. J was trimmed by 7 bases and V by 2 bases; bases with no gene match: 3. CDR3 DNA: TGCGCCAGCAGCCAATCTGACAGGGGGAATGAGCAGTTCTTC. Protein sequence: CASSQSDRGNEQFF.

The chain employs TRBV10-2 and TRBJ1-3; D possibly corresponds to TRBD1 (5 bases). Germline loops: CDR1 WSHSY, CDR2 SAAADI. Trimming stripped 0 bases from V and 6 bases from J, with 18 bases between. There are 17 residues in the CDR3. CDR3 loop: CASSESGGLWGENTIYF. DNA of the CDR3: TGCGCCAGCAGTGAGTCGGGCGGCCTTTGGGGCGAAAACACCATATATTTT.

In DNA form, the CDR3 reads TGCGCCAGCAGCCAAGAGTTACCCCTCGGGGGGATAAGCACAGATACGCAGTATTTT. It encodes CASSQELPLGGISTDTQYF. This rearrangement joins TRBV4-1 to TRBJ2-3, with 7 bases lining up with TRBD2. Germline assignment: CDR1 MGHRA and CDR2 YSYEKL. The CDR3 length is 19 residues. V was pared by 0 bases and J by 0 bases, with 12 bases of the junction left unmatched.

This chain links TRBV6-5 with TRBJ1-5; D unclear. CDR1 and CDR2 from the germline V gene are MNHEY and SVGAGI. V gave up 6 bases and J gave up 7 bases, with 13 bases separating them. CDR3 length equals 13 residues. CDR3 sequence: CASRLDGSQPQHF. CDR3 coding DNA: TGTGCCAGCAGACTTGATGGGAGCCAGCCCCAGCATTTT.

The chain employs TRBV5-4 and TRBJ1-2, with 8 bases lining up with TRBD1. The ends lost 3 bases at V and 4 bases at J; junction bases unmatched: 5. Germline V CDR1 and CDR2: SGHNT, YYREEE (reference sequence). This CDR3 is built from 14 residues. The DNA of the CDR3 is TGTGCCAGCAGCTCGTCAGGGGGCACCTATGGCTACACCTTC. Translating gives CASSSSGGTYGYTF.

V is TRBV15 and J is TRBJ1-6; 9 bases agree with TRBD1. The CDR3 is 17 residues long. The junction had 8 bases not matched to a gene; V was cut back by 4 bases and J by 4 bases. Germline loops: CDR1 LNHNV, CDR2 YYDKDF (reference sequence). CDR3 sequence: CATSKRDRDGYNSPLHF. The CDR3 nucleotides read TGTGCCACCAGCAAAAGGGACAGGGATGGATATAATTCACCCCTCCACTTT.

The chain is built from TRBV10-1 and TRBJ2-3; the match to TRBD2 covers 10 bases. Germline trimming cut 0 bases from V and 9 bases from J; bases unmatched to any gene: 9. Germline V CDR1 and CDR2: WNHNN, SYGVQD (reference sequence). The CDR3 sequence is 16 residues long. The CDR3 DNA reads TGCGCCAGCAGTGAGTCTGAAGCGGGAGGGTCCGGGACGCAGTATTTT. Its translation: CASSESEAGGSGTQYF.

V usage is TRBV5-6 and J usage is TRBJ2-3, with D possibly being TRBD2 (6 bases). The CDR3 covers 15 residues. Trimming shortened V by 4 bases and J by 5 bases, and 17 bases separated the two germline ends. Germline values: CDR1 SGHDT, CDR2 YYEEEE. CDR3 residues: CASSRSPAGGDTQYF. The CDR3 coding sequence is TGTGCCAGCAGCCGCAGCCCAGCGGGTGGAGATACGCAGTATTTT.

The chain employs TRBV2 and TRBJ2-7; 9 bases agree with TRBD1. The germline gives CDR1 SNHLY, CDR2 FYNNEI. The length of the CDR3 is 15 residues. V lost 6 bases, J lost 2 bases, and 8 bases stayed unmatched. The chain's CDR3 is CASRAAGTGTYEQYF. DNA of the CDR3: TGTGCCAGCAGGGCCGCCGGGACAGGGACCTACGAGCAGTACTTC.

A few counts support this clone. The chain combines TRBV9 with TRBJ1-6; D might be TRBD1 (6 bases). CDR1 and CDR2 from the germline V gene are SGDLS and YYNGEE. The CDR3 totals 14 residues. Trimming left V 4 bases short and J 10 bases short, with 15 bases between. The CDR3 DNA follows: TGTGCCAGCAGCACCAGACAGGATGGATCACCCCTCCACTTT. Translated, it gives CASSTRQDGSPLHF.

The chain combines TRBV7-9 with TRBJ1-2; D gene uncertain. CDR1 and CDR2 from the germline V gene are SEHNR and FQNEAQ (reference sequence). This CDR3 region has 13 residues. The V gene lost 3 bases and the J gene lost 4 bases, with 9 bases spanning the gap. Here the CDR3 DNA reads TGTGCCAGCAGCTTGAGGCAGTCCTATGGCTACACCTTC. This sequence encodes CASSLRQSYGYTF.

The chain couples TRBV3-1 (or the pseudogene TRBV3-2) to TRBJ2-1; 7 positions agree with TRBD2. Germline V gene sequence: CDR1 LGHDT, CDR2 YNNKEL (reference sequence). The V and J ends lost 3 bases and 8 bases, in that order; junction bases with no gene match: 10. The CDR3 is 15 residues long. This CDR3 reads CASSHGGTVWHEQFF. CDR3 bases: TGTGCCAGCAGCCACGGGGGGACGGTATGGCATGAGCAGTTCTTC.

The gene calls are TRBV14 and TRBJ2-7, with 12 nucleotides matching TRBD1. CDR3 length equals 15 residues. Germline V gives CDR1 SGHDN, CDR2 FVKESK. V trimming: 4 bases; J trimming: 8 bases; junction bases outside the gene matches: 9. The CDR3, as DNA: TGTGCCAGCAGCCGCGCCGGGACAGGGGGCTTCAAGCAGTACTTC. Translating it yields CASSRAGTGGFKQYF.

The rearrangement joins TRBV6-2 or TRBV6-3 to TRBJ1-5, with D hard to call. The CDR3 is 16 amino acids. V was trimmed by 4 bases and J by 0 bases, leaving 13 bases between them. Germline assignment: CDR1 MNHEY and CDR2 SVGEGT. The CDR3 DNA is TGTGCCAGCAGTTTTCCTCCGGGGTTTAGCAATCAGCCCCAGCATTTT. This sequence encodes CASSFPPGFSNQPQHF.

This chain uses TRBV18 with TRBJ2-7, with 8 bases that match TRBD2. V was pared by 2 bases and J by 2 bases, with 8 bases of the junction left unmatched. Germline values: CDR1 KGHSH, CDR2 LQKENI. The CDR3 length is 16 residues. CDR3 in DNA: TGTGCCAGCTCACCAGGCTTTAGCGGGGACACCTACGAGCAGTACTTC. It codes for CASSPGFSGDTYEQYF. Together with reference TRBV18 and TRBJ2-7, the CDR3 gives the full variable domain: NAGVMQNPRHLVRRRGQEARLRCSPMKGHSHVYWYRQLPEEGLKFMVYLQKENIIDESGMPKERFSAEFPKEGPSILRIQQVVRGDSAAYFCASSPGFSGDTYEQYFGPGTRLTVT.

This clone was seen only once. The V gene is TRBV4-3, the J gene TRBJ1-3; 9 bases fit TRBD1. The germline V gene has CDR1 LGHNA and CDR2 YSLEER. The CDR3 covers 16 residues. J gave up 4 bases and V 4 bases, and 8 bases lay outside the gene matches. In DNA, the CDR3 is TGCGCCAGCAGCCGAGCACAGGGGGCTAGAGGAAACACCATATATTTT. Encoded protein: CASSRAQGARGNTIYF.

V usage is TRBV7-9 and J usage is TRBJ2-4; TRBD2 matches at 13 bases. V was clipped by 4 bases and J by 13 bases; unmatched bases: 4. CDR3 size: 13 residues. Germline V gene data show CDR1 as SEHNR and CDR2 as FQNEAQ (reference sequence). The CDR3 here is CASSSLAGGSQYF. CDR3 DNA sequence: TGTGCCAGCAGCTCACTAGCGGGAGGGTCCCAGTACTTC.